This T cell receptor beta chain appears in the sequencing data of a study of cytomegalovirus exposure and HLA in healthy donors. The germline V and J ends were trimmed by 6 bases and 9 bases, with 12 bases remaining between them. Per germline, CDR1 MNHNS and CDR2 SASEGT. This CDR3 is built from 13 residues. As regards this clone: What it binds is not known.

The study's findings and limits: Most TCR sequences were rare, but some public TCRs occurred in many donors. Cytomegalovirus association was listed for 164 TCR beta chains.

The PCR was carried out with 60 Vbeta primers and 13 Jbeta primers. Here immunoSEQ multiplex PCR was the method, and the copy in TCRdb shows in-frame clones only, minus some. The sample has about 160,000 clones, 75% to 90% seen once; the top ten hold about 2%. The receptor was derived from a woman aged 18-29 years in good health and CMV-seronegative. Sequencing was carried out using PBMCs. The gene calls are TRBV6-1 and TRBJ1-6; TRBD1 might be the D (5 bases). The CDR3 nucleotides are TGTGCCAGCAGAGACAGTACCTTTTCACCCCTCCACTTT. Translation gives CASRDSTFSPLHF.